These 10 T cell receptor beta chains originate from one sample sequenced in a study of blood T cells in healthy people across ages. PCR was performed a second time for about 6 to 11 cycles using a sample-barcoded 5' primer and a J-beta primer mix. One entry per CDR3 protein, called by TCRdb with MiXCR from the 5' RACE reads. The sample holds about 1.5 million distinct CDR3 sequences, roughly 43% seen once. Sequencing was performed on blood. Receptors were obtained from a woman younger than 35 in good health.

V is TRBV2 and J is TRBJ2-7, with TRBD2 as a possible D gene (5 bases). The J call may be wrong; the DNA end is better matched by TRBJ2-5. Looked up from germline, CDR1 is SNHLY and CDR2 is FYNNEI. This CDR3 is built from 15 residues. The DNA of the CDR3 is TGTGCCAGCAGTTCCACCCGGCTAGCTCAGGAGACCCAGTACTTC. It yields the protein CASSSTRLAQETQYF.

Ten or more counts support this clonotype. V is TRBV5-1 and J is TRBJ1-5; D is unresolved. The CDR3 covers 15 residues. The germline V gene encodes CDR1 SGHRS and CDR2 YFSETQ. V lost 1 base and J 0 bases, leaving 8 bases between the germline ends. CDR3 protein: CASSLSPGSNQPQHF. The CDR3 DNA is TGCGCCAGCAGCTTGTCCCCGGGTAGCAATCAGCCCCAGCATTTT.

This clonotype appeared a few times. The CDR3 here is CATSRGQGSNQPQHF. The DNA for the CDR3 is TGTGCCACCAGCAGGGGACAGGGGAGCAATCAGCCCCAGCATTTT. The genes are TRBV15 and TRBJ1-5; 10 bases match TRBD1. J was trimmed by 1 base and V by 3 bases; bases with no gene match: 0. CDR1 LNHNV and CDR2 YYDKDF come from the germline V gene (reference sequence). The CDR3 contains 15 residues.

This clonotype appeared a few times. The rearrangement uses TRBV20-1 and TRBJ2-1, with 15 bases fitting TRBD2. This CDR3 comprises 16 residues. In germline, CDR1 is DFQATT, CDR2 SNEGSKA (reference sequence). The V and J ends lost 0 bases and 9 bases, in that order; junction bases with no gene match: 6. The CDR3 here is CSARERTSGGAFEQFF. CDR3 nucleotide sequence: TGCAGTGCTAGAGAGAGGACTAGCGGGGGGGCATTTGAGCAGTTCTTC.

This chain links TRBV6-5 with TRBJ2-1; the D gene is possibly TRBD2 (5 bases). The CDR3 extends over 16 amino acids. Germline loops: CDR1 MNHEY, CDR2 SVGAGI. Deletions cut 2 bases from V and 6 bases from J, with 17 bases between. The CDR3 here is CASSYTPRGSGNEQFF. The CDR3 DNA reads as TGTGCCAGCAGTTACACCCCGAGAGGGAGTGGCAATGAGCAGTTCTTC.

The chain couples TRBV5-1 to TRBJ2-4, with 10 bases aligning to TRBD1. The CDR3 length is 15 residues. CDR1 and CDR2 from the germline V gene are SGHRS and YFSETQ. With 5 bases clipped from V and 13 bases from J, the junction kept 15 bases outside the gene matches. Written as DNA, the CDR3 is TGCGCCAGCAGGGATACCGGGACAGGGGTGAAAGAGCAGTACTTC. Protein sequence: CASRDTGTGVKEQYF.

This clonotype was observed a few times. The J gene is TRBJ2-7, the V gene TRBV4-3; D may match TRBD1 or TRBD2 (6 bases each). The germline CDR1 and CDR2 sequences are LGHNA and YSLEER. V lost 0 bases, J lost 0 bases, and 15 bases lay in between. CDR3 length equals 17 residues. The CDR3 region is CASSQDKGGIGSYEQYF. The CDR3 DNA is TGCGCCAGCAGCCAAGATAAGGGGGGAATCGGCTCCTACGAGCAGTACTTC.

This clonotype was picked up a small number of times. The V and J genes are TRBV7-2 and TRBJ1-1; D is undetermined. CDR3 length equals 16 residues. From germline, CDR1 is SGHTA and CDR2 FQGNSA. Deletions cut 0 bases from V and 2 bases from J, with 13 bases between. The CDR3 bases are TGTGCCAGCAGCTTAGCGTTCGCAGGAGCCAACACTGAAGCTTTCTTT. Amino acids: CASSLAFAGANTEAFF.

This clonotype was counted only a few times. The V gene is TRBV5-6, the J gene TRBJ2-1; D possibly corresponds to TRBD2 (5 bases). Matching the DNA end better, TRBJ2-7 makes the J call doubtful. Germline assignment: CDR1 SGHDT and CDR2 YYEEEE. The CDR3 runs to 16 residues. The CDR3 sequence: CASSQWTPIFYNEQYF. CDR3 bases: TGTGCCAGCAGCCAATGGACTCCTATCTTCTACAATGAGCAGTACTTC.

The chain employs TRBV20-1 and TRBJ2-1; 9 nucleotides line up with TRBD2. The V gene end was trimmed by 4 bases and the J gene end by 14 bases; junction bases not matched to a gene: 15. This CDR3 spans 14 amino acids. Per germline, CDR1 DFQATT and CDR2 SNEGSKA (reference sequence). CDR3 region: CSAIPSGAGGPKFF. CDR3 in DNA: TGCAGTGCTATACCTAGCGGGGCCGGCGGTCCAAAGTTCTTC.